The entry below describes one T cell receptor beta chain. Trimming cost V 0 bases and J 4 bases; bases outside gene matches: 0. CDR3 length: 14 residues. From germline, CDR1 is DFQATT and CDR2 SNEGSKA (reference sequence). CD8+ and CD4+ T cells circulating in blood were sequenced for TCR beta. Healthy donors formed controls matched for age and sex. Isolation of CD8+ and CD4+ T cells was performed negatively, whereas enrichment of TEMRA cells was done by FACS. These data come from a study of CD8 T cells in Susac syndrome. An input of about 0.45 to 1 ug of RNA was subjected to reverse transcription using random hexamers. TCR beta CDR3 was amplified by immunoSEQ covering 54 Vbeta and 13 Jbeta. TCRdb used MiXCR to reprocess the immunoSEQ multiplex PCR reads, holding one entry per CDR3 protein. The sample holds around 170,000 distinct CDR3 sequences, about 90% seen once.

Sequenced input: CD4+ T cells from PBMCs. This sequence was found in a human donor in good health. The chain recombines TRBV20-1 with TRBJ2-5; the match to TRBD2 covers 12 bases. The CDR3 region is CSARELAGGETQYF. The CDR3 nucleotides are TGCAGTGCTAGAGAACTAGCGGGGGGAGAGACCCAGTACTTC.